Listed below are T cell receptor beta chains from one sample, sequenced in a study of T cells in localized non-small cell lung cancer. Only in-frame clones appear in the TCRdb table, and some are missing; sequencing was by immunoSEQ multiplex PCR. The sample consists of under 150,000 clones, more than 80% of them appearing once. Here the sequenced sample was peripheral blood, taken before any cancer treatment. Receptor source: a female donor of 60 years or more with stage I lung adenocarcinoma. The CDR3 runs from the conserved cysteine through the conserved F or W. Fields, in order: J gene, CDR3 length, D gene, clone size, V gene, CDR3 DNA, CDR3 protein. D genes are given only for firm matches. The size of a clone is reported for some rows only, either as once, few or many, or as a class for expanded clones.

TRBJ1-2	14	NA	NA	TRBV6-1	TGTGCCAGCAGTGAAGGGCAGGGACTAGGGGGCTACACCTTC	CASSEGQGLGGYTF
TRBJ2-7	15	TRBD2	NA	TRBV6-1	TGTGCCAGCAGTCTAACTAGCGGGGCTTCCTACGAGCAGTACTTC	CASSLTSGASYEQYF
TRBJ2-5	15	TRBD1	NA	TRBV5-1	TGCGCCAGCAGCTTGTTGGGACAGATCCAAGAGACCCAGTACTTC	CASSLLGQIQETQYF
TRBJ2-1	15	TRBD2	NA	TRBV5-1	TGCGCCAGCAGCTTGGTGACTAGCGGTTACAATGAGCAGTTCTTC	CASSLVTSGYNEQFF
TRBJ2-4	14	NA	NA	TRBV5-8	TGTGCCAGCAGCTTATCGGGGGGCCTAGGGGATCAGTACTTC	CASSLSGGLGDQYF
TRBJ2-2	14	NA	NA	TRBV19	TGTGCCAGTAGTACTGGACCGAACACCGGGGAGCTGTTTTTT	CASSTGPNTGELFF
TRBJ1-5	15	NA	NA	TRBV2	TGTGCCAGCATGGAGACCCGGGGGGGCAATCAGCCCCAGCATTTT	CASMETRGGNQPQHF
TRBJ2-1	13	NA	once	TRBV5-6	TGTGCCAGCAGCTTGTTCGGGAGCGATGAGCAGTTCTTC	CASSLFGSDEQFF
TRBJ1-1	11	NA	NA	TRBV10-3	TGTGCCATCAGGGGAGAGCTTGAAGCTTTCTTT	CAIRGELEAFF
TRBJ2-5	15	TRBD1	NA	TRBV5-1	TGCGCCAGCAGCTTAAGGACAGGGAGGCAAGAGACCCAGTACTTC	CASSLRTGRQETQYF
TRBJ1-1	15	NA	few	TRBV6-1	TGTGCCAGCAGTGAAGCGCGGGGGGGGATCTCTGAAGCTTTCTTT	CASSEARGGISEAFF
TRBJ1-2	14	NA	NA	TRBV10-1	TGCGCCAGCAGTGAGTCTAGAGGTTTCGGTGGCTACACCTTC	CASSESRGFGGYTF
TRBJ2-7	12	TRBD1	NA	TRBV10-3	TGTGCCACCGTAGGACAGGGCTACGAGCAGTACTTC	CATVGQGYEQYF
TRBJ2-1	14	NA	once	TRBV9	TGTGCCAGCAGCGTAAAGACGGACAACAATGAGCAGTTCTTC	CASSVKTDNNEQFF
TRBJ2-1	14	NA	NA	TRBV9	TGTGCCAGCAGCGTAGTTGGTAGCGGCAATGAGCAGTTCTTC	CASSVVGSGNEQFF
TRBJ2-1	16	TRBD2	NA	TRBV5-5	TGTGCCAGCAGCACGGGACTAGCGGGAGATGTCGATGAGCAGTTCTTC	CASSTGLAGDVDEQFF
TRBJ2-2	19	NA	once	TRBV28	TGTGCCAGCAGTTTATTCACGTGGTTAGCGGAAACCCGAACCGGGGAGCTGTTTTTT	CASSLFTWLAETRTGELFF
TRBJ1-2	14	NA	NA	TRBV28	TGTGCCAGCAGTTTACGGCAGGGAGGCTATGGCTACACCTTC	CASSLRQGGYGYTF
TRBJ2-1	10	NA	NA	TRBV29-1	TGCAGCGTTGCAGGGGATGAGCAGTTCTTC	CSVAGDEQFF
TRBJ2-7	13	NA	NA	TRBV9	TGTGCCAGCAGCGTAGCTAACAGGGACGAGCAGTACTTC	CASSVANRDEQYF
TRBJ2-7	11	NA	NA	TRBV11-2	TGTGCCAGCAGCTCACAATACGAGCAGTACTTC	CASSSQYEQYF
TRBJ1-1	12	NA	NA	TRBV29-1	TGCAGCGCCCGGACAGTGAACACTGAAGCTTTCTTT	CSARTVNTEAFF
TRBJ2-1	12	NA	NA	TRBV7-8	TGTGCCAGCAGCTTACATTCTGGGAAGCAGTTCTTC	CASSLHSGKQFF
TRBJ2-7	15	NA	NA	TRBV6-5	TGTGCCAGCAGTTACTCTCGGGGGCATGGTTCCGAGCAGTACTTC	CASSYSRGHGSEQYF
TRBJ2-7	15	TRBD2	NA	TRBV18	TGTGCCAGCTCACCGACCGGGAGGGCGCGATACGAGCAGTACTTC	CASSPTGRARYEQYF
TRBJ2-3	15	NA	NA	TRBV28	TGTGCCAGCAGAGAACTGTCCACCCGCACAGATACGCAGTATTTT	CASRELSTRTDTQYF
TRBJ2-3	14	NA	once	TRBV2	TGTGCCAGCAGGACCCCCCAGGGCCCAGATACGCAGTATTTT	CASRTPQGPDTQYF
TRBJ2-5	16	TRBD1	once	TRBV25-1	TGTGCCAGCAGTGATCGGGGACAGGGGGCGCGGGAGACCCAGTACTTC	CASSDRGQGARETQYF
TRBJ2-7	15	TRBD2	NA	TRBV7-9	TGTGCCAGCAGCGCACACAGCGGGAGGTTCTACGAGCAGTACTTC	CASSAHSGRFYEQYF
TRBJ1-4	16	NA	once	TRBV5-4	TGTGCCAGCAGCCCCCAACCCACTACAACTAATGAAAAACTGTTTTTT	CASSPQPTTTNEKLFF
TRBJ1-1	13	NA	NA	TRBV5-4	TGTGCCAGCAGCTTGGATTTCGCTATTGAAGCTTTCTTT	CASSLDFAIEAFF
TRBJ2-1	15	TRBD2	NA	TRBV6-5	TGTGCCAGCAGACGGGGACTAGCGGGGTACAATGAGCAGTTCTTC	CASRRGLAGYNEQFF
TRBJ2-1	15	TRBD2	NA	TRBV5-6	TGTGCCAGCAGCGTCGGACTAGCGGGAGATGGTGAGCAGTTCTTC	CASSVGLAGDGEQFF
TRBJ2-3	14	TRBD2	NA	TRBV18	TGTGCCAGCTCAACTAGCGGGAGCACAGATACGCAGTATTTT	CASSTSGSTDTQYF
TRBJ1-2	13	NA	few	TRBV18	TGTGCCAGCTCCCCACGGGATAACTATGGCTACACCTTC	CASSPRDNYGYTF
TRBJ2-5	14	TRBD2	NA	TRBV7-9	TGTGCCAGCAGCTTTTCGGCGGGGGGAGAGACCCAGTACTTC	CASSFSAGGETQYF